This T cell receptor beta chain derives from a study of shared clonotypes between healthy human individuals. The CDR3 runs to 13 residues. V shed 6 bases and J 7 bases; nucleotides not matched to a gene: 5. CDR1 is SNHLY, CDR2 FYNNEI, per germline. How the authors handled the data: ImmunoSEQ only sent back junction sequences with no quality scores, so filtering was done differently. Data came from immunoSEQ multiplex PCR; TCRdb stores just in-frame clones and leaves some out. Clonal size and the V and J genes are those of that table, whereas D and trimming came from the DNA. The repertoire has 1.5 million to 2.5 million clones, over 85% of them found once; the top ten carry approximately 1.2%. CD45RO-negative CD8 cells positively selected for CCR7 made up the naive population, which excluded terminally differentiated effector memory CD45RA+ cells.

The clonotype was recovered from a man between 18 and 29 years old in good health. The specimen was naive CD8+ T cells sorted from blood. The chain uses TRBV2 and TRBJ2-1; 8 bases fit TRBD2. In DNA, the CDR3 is TGTGCCAGCAGCGGGAGGGCGCCAAATGAGCAGTTCTTC. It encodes CASSGRAPNEQFF. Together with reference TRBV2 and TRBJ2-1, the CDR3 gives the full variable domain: EPEVTQTPSHQVTQMGQEVILRCVPISNHLYFYWYRQILGQKVEFLVSFYNNEISEKSEIFDDQFSVERPDGSNFTLKIRSTKLEDSAMYFCASSGRAPNEQFFGPGTRLTVL.